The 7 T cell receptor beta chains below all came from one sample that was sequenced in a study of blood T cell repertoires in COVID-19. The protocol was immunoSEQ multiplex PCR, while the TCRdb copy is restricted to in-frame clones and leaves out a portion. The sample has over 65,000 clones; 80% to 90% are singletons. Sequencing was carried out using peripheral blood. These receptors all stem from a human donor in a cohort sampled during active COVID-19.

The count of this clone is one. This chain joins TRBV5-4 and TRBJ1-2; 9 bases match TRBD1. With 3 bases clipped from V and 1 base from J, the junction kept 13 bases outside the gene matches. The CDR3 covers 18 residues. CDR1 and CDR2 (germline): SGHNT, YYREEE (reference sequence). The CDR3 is CASSSPPGQGLFNYGYTF. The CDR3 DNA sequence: TGTGCCAGCAGCTCGCCTCCGGGACAGGGCCTTTTTAACTATGGCTACACCTTC.

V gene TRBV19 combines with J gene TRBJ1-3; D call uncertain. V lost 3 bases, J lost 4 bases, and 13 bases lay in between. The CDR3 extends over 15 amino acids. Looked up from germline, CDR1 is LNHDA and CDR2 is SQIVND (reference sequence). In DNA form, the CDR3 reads TGTGCCAGTAGTATCTCGTCGGGTTTCGGAAACACCATATATTTT. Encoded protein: CASSISSGFGNTIYF.

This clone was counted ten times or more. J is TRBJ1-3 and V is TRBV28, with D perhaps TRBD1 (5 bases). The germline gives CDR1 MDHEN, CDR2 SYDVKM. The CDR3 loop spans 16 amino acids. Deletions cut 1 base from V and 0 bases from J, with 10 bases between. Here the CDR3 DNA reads TGTGCCAGCAGTTTATTGGGGACTGTCTCTGGAAACACCATATATTTT. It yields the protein CASSLLGTVSGNTIYF. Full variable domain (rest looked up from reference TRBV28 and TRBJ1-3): DVKVTQSSRYLVKRTGEKVFLECVQDMDHENMFWYRQDPGLGLRLIYFSYDVKMKEKGDIPEGYSVSREKKERFSLILESASTNQTSMYLCASSLLGTVSGNTIYFGEGSWLTVV.

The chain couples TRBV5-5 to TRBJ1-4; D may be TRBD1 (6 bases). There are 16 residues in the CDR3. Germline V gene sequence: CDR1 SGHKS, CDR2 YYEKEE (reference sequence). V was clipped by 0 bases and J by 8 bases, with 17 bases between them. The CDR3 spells CASSLGPTGGGEKLFF. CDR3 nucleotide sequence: TGTGCCAGCAGCTTGGGCCCGACGGGAGGGGGAGAAAAACTGTTTTTT.

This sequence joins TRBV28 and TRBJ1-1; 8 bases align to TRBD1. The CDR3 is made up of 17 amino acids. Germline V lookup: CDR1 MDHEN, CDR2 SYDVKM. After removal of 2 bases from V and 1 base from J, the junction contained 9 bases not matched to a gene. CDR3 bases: TGTGCCAGCAGTTTACTGGGACAGGTTTTTTCGAACACTGAAGCTTTCTTT. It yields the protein CASSLLGQVFSNTEAFF.

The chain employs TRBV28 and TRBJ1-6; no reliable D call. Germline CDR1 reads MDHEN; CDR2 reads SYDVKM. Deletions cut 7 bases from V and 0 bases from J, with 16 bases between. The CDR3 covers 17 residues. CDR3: CASTVGARSSYNSPLHF. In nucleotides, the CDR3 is TGTGCCAGCACTGTGGGAGCTCGTAGCTCCTATAATTCACCCCTCCACTTT.

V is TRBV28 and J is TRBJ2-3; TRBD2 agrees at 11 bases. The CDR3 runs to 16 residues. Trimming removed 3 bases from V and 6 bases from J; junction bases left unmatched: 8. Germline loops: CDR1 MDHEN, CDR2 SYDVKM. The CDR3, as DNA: TGTGCCAGCAGTTTTAAGGAACTAGCGGGAGTGGATACGCAGTATTTT. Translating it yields CASSFKELAGVDTQYF.